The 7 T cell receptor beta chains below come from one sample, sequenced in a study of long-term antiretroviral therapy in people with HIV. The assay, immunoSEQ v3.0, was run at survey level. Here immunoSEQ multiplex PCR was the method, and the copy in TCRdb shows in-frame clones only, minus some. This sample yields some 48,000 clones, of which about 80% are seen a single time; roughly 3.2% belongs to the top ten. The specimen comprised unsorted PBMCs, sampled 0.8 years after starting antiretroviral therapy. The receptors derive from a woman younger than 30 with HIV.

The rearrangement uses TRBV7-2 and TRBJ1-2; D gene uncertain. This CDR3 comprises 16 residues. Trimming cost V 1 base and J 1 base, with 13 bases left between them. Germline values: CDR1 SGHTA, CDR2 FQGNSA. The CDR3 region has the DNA TGTGCCAGCAGCTTAGATGGTAATCCGGGTAACTATGGCTACACCTTC. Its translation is CASSLDGNPGNYGYTF.

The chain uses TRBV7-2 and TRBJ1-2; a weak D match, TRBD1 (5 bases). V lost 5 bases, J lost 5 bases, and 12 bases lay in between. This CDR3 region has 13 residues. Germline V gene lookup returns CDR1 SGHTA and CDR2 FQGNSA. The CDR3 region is CASSPGRDYGYTF. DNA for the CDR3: TGTGCCAGCAGCCCGGGCAGGGATTATGGCTACACCTTC.

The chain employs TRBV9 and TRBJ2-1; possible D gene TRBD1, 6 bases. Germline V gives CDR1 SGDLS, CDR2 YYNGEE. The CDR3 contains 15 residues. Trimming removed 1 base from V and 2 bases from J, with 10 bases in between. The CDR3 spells CASSVLDSTYNEQFF. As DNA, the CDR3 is TGTGCCAGCAGCGTATTGGACAGCACCTACAATGAGCAGTTCTTC.

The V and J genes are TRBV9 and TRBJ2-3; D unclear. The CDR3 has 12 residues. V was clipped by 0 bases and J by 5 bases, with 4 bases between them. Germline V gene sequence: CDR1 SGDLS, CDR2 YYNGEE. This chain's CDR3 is CASSVAKDTQYF. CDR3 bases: TGTGCCAGCAGCGTAGCCAAAGATACGCAGTATTTT.

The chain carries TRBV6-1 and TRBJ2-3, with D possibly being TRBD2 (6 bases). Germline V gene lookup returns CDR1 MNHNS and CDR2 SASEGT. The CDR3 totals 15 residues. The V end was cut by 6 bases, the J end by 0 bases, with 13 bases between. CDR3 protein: CASRVSGASTDTQYF. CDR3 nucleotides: TGTGCCAGCAGGGTTAGCGGAGCTAGCACAGATACGCAGTATTTT.

CDR3 bases: TGTGCCACTGCTATGAGCTCCTACGAGCAGTACTTC. Residues: CATAMSSYEQYF. The chain combines TRBV28 with TRBJ2-7; no reliable D call. There are 12 residues in the CDR3. Trimming removed 10 bases at V and 0 bases at J, with 10 bases between. Germline V CDR1 and CDR2: MDHEN, SYDVKM. The full variable domain, with the rest looked up from reference TRBV28 and TRBJ2-7, is DVKVTQSSRYLVKRTGEKVFLECVQDMDHENMFWYRQDPGLGLRLIYFSYDVKMKEKGDIPEGYSVSREKKERFSLILESASTNQTSMYLCATAMSSYEQYFGPGTRLTVT.

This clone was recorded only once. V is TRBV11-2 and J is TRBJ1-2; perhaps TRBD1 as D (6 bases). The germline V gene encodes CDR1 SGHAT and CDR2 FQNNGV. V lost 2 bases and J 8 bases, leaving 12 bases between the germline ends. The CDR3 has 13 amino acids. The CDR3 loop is CASSLRRGLGYTF. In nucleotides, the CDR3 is TGTGCCAGCAGCTTACGCAGGGGTCTCGGCTACACCTTC.